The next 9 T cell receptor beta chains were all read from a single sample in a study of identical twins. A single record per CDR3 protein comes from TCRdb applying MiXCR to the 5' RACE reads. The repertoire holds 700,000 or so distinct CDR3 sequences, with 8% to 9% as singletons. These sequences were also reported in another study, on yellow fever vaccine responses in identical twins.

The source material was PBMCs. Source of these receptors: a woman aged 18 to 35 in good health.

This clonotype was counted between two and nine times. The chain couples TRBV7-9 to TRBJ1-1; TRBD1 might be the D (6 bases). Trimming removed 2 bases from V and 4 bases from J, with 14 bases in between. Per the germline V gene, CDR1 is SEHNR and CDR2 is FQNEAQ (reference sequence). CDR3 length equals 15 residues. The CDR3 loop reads CASSLTQGSGTEAFF. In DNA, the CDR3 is TGTGCCAGCAGCTTAACCCAGGGGAGTGGCACTGAAGCTTTCTTT.

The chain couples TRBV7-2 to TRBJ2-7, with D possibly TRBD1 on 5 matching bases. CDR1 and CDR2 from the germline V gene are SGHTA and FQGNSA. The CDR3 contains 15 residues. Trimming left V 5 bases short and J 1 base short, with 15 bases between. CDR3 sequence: CASSTTVTTSYEQYF. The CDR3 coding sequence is TGTGCCAGCAGCACGACAGTTACTACGTCCTACGAGCAGTACTTC.

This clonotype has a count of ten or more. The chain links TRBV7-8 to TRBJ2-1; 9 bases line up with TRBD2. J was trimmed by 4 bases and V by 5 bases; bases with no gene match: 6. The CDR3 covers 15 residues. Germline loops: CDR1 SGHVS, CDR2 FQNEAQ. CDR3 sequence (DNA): TGTGCCAGCAGCCGCGCGGGGGGGGAATACAATGAGCAGTTCTTC. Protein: CASSRAGGEYNEQFF.

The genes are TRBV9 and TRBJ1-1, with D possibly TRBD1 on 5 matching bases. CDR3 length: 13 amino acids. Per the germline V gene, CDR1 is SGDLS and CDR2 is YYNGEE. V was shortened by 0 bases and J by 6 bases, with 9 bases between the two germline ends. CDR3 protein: CASSVVGEAEAFF. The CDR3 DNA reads TGTGCCAGCAGCGTAGTAGGGGAAGCTGAAGCTTTCTTT.

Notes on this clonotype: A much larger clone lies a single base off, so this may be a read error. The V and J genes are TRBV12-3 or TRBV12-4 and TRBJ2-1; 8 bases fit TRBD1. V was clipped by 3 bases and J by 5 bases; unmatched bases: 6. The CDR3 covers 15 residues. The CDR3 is CASSFWTGYDNEQFF. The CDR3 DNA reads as TGTGCCAGCAGTTTCTGGACAGGGTATGACAATGAGCAGTTCTTC.

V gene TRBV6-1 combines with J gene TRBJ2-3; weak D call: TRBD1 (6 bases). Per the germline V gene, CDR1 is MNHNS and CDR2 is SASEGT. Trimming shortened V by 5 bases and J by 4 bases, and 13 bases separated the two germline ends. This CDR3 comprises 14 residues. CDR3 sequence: CASSRGQLADTQYF. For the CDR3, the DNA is TGTGCCAGCAGTCGCGGACAGTTAGCAGATACGCAGTATTTT.

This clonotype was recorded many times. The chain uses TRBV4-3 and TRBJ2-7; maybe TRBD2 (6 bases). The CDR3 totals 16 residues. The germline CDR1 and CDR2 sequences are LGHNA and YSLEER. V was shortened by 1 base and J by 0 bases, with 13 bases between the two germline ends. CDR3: CASSQAPSTSSYEQYF. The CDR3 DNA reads TGCGCCAGCAGCCAAGCTCCGTCGACTAGCTCCTACGAGCAGTACTTC.

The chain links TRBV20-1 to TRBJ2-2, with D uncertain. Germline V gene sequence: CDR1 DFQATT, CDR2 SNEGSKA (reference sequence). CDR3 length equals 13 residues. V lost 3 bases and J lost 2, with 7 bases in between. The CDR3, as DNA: TGCAGTGCTAGCCCCGTAAACACCGGGGAGCTGTTTTTT. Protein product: CSASPVNTGELFF.

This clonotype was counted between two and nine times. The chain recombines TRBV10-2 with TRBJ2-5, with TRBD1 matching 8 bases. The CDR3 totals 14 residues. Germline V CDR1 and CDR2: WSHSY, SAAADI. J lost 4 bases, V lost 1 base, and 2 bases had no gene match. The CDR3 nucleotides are TGCGCCAGCAGTGAGTTCAGGGGGCTAGAGACCCAGTACTTC. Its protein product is CASSEFRGLETQYF.